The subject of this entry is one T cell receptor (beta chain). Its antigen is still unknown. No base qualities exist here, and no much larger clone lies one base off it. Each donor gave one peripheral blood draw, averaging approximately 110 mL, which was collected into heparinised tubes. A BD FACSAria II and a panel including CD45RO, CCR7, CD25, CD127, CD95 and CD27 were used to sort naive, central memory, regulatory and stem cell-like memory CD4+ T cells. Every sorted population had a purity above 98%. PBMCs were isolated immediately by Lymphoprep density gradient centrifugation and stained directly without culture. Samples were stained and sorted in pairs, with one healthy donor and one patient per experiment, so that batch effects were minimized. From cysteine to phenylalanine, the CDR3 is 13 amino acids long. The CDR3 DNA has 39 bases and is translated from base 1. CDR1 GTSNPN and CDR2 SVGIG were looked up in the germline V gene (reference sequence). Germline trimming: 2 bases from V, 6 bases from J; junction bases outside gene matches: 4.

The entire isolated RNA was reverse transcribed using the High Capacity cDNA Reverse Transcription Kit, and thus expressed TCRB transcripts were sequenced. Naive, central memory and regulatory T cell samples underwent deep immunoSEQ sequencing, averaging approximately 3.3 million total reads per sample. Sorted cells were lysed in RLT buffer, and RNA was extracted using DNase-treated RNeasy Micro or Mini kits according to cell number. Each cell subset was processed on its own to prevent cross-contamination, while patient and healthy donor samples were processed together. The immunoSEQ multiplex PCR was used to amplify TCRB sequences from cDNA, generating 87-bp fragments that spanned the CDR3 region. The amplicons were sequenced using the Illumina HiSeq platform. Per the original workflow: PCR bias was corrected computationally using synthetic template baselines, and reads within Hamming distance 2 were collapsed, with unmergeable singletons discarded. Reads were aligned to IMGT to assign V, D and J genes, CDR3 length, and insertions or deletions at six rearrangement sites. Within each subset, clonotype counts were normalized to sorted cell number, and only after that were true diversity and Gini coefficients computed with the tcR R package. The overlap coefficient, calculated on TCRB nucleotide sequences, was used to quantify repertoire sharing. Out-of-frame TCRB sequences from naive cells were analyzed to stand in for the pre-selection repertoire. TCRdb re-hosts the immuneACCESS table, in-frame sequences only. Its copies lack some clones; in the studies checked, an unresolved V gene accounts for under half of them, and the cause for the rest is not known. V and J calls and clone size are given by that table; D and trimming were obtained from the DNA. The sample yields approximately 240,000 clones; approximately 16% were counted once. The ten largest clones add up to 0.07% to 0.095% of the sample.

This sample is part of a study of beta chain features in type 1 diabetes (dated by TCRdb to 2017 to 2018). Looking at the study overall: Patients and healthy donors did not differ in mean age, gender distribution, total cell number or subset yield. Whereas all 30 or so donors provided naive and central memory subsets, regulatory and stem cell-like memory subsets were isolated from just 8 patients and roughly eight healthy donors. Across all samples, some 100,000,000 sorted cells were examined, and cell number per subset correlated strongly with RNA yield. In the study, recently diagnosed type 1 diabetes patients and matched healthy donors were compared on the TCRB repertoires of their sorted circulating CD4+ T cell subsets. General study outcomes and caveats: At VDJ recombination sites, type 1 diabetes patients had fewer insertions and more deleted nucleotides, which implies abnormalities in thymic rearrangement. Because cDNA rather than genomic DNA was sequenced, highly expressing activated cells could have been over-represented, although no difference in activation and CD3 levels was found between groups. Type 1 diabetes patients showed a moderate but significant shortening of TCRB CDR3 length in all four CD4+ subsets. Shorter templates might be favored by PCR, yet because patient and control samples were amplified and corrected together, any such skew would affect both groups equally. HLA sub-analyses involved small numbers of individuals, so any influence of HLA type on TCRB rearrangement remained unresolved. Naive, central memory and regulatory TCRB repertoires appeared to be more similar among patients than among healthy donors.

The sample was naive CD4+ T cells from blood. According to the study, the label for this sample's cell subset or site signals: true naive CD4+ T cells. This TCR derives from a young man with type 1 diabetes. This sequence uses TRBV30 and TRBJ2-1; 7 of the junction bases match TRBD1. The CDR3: CAWSRGQVNEQFF. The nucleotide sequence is TGTGCCTGGAGTCGAGGACAGGTCAATGAGCAGTTCTTC.